Listed here is a single T cell receptor beta chain. The clone's antigen remains unknown. An end of the junction does not agree with germline; a read error may underlie this. Via the germline V gene (reference sequence), CDR1 is DFQATT and CDR2 SNEGSKA. Its CDR3 holds 15 amino acids, cysteine through phenylalanine. Only the CDR3 part of the read is kept: 45 bases, read in frame from the first base. These data originate in a study of identical twins (dated by TCRdb to about 2016). As for the study more broadly: To test whether fetal clonotypes persist, this study deep-sequenced TCR alpha and beta repertoires from monozygotic twins, from unrelated adults of various ages, and from cord blood. Replicate twin experiments were performed at different times using different library preparation protocols to rule out contamination.

The library was obtained by 5' RACE. The run used an Illumina HiSeq 2000. A universal primer binding site was added through template switching, and the final cDNA carried a unique molecular identifier so that TCR cDNA molecules could be counted accurately. Specific primers in the conserved constant-segment region were used to synthesize first-strand cDNA for the TCR alpha and beta chains. Each cDNA library was double barcoded, with a SMART-Mk sample barcode plus Illumina barcodes, to control for contamination. TruSeq adapter sequences along with Illumina sample barcodes were introduced in two successive PCR steps. TCR alpha and beta cDNA libraries were sequenced on the Illumina HiSeq platform with custom primers. From the authors' description of their analysis: MiGEC was used to process raw reads and extract unique molecular identifiers, and MiXCR was used to find CDR3 positions. For each individual, recombination models were inferred using an EM algorithm with the repgenHMM and IGoR tools. Shared clonotypes were analyzed with the tcR package in R, and sharing was normalized by the product of cloneset sizes. Out-of-frame nonproductive sequences were analyzed to study raw recombination free of thymic and clonal selection effects. Through fastp at Q25 and MiXCR, TCRdb rebuilt clones from the public reads, retaining in-frame beta chains. Identical CDR3 protein sequences are pooled into one entry, listed with their most common genes and DNA. The V and J calls were determined by TCRdb, not by the authors. Across this sample there are some 500,000 distinct CDR3 sequences, with 22% seen only once. The top ten clones comprise roughly 0.9% of the sample.

Every donor in the study was a healthy Caucasian. The twin cohort comprised three pairs of female monozygotic twins, all aged about 18 to 29 years. CD4+ and CD8+ T cell populations were isolated with positive isolation kits from Invitrogen. Findings and caveats that apply to the study as a whole: In beta out-of-frame sequences, excess twin sharing was weaker, because having fewer shared sequences lowered the signal-to-noise ratio. Recombination models systematically underestimated out-of-frame TCR alpha sharing in monozygotic twins but agreed with sharing between unrelated individuals. Conclusions relied on cross-sectional statistical analysis, since the same donors could not be followed over many years. Invariant T cells such as MAIT and iNKT could partly confound zero-insertion analyses, although diverse VJ usage argued against such confounding for most clonotypes. Abundant cord blood beta clonotypes had fewer insertions, young adult naive repertoires showed a similar but weaker trend, and memory repertoires showed no such trend. Compared with coincidental sharing between unrelated individuals, out-of-frame TCR alpha sequences shared between twins had an excess of sequences with low generation probability.

The sample was also linked to a second study, of T cells expressing NK-cell markers. Taken from the second paper: Several donors provided sorted CD3+CD56+NKG2C+, CD3+CD56+NKG2C- and CD3+CD56-NKG2C+ T-cell subsets, whose TCR beta-chain repertoires were profiled. Seven of the eight sequenced donors were HCMV-seropositive and one was HCMV-seronegative. To restrict sorting to alphabetaTCR-expressing T cells, an anti-gammadeltaTCR antibody was added in several experiments. In over five donors, the dominant CD3+CD56+NKG2C+ clonotypes were found to rank among the top 10 CD8+ clonotypes and to make up about 1.0-8% of CD8+ T cells. Those dominant clonotypes were again the most abundant among CD3+CD56-NKG2C+ cells in a handful of donors, at roughly 28.3-65%. Whether the expanded NKG2C-expressing T cell clones were specific for HCMV antigens was left unclear. The study sequenced eight donors, all healthy volunteers chosen at random: three men and five women. A commercial ELISA kit detecting HCMV-specific IgG in serum was used to determine HCMV serostatus. MIGEC was used to demultiplex reads and group reads by UMI, and MiTCR was used to assemble and quantify clonotypes. To exclude erroneous sequences, only TCR cDNA sequences supported by at least two reads were retained. The tcR package was used for downstream repertoire analysis, and clonotypes were matched across fractions by CDR3 nucleotide sequence plus V segment. VDJmatch was used to annotate antigen specificity against VDJdb, with one amino acid substitution allowed in CDR3.

The rearrangement combines TRBV20-1 with TRBJ2-2, with 8 bases matching TRBD1. The sequence was collected from a woman between 18 and 29 years old in good health. The sample was CD4+ T cells sorted from blood. DNA sequence: TGTAGTGCTAGGAGTTTAGGACAGGGAATCGGGGAGCTGTTTTTT. Its translation reads: CSARSLGQGIGELFF.